This TCR beta chain was sequenced for a study of T cells in localized non-small cell lung cancer (dated by TCRdb to between 2020 and 2021). At the level of the whole study: T cell repertoires of hundreds of early-stage NSCLC patients were analyzed, with tumors being compared against uninvolved tumor-adjacent lungs. The mean age of the NSCLC patients was just over 65 years, with fewer than 150 men and around 100 women. The cohort was made up of under 250 treatment-naive NSCLC patients whose localized lung tumors had been resected. Beyond this particular receptor, the publication reports: A median of roughly 60 of the top 100 tumor clones were detected in paired uninvolved adjacent lung, and approximately 28 of these tumor clones were also found among the top 100 clones of the paired uninvolved adjacent lung. Uninvolved tumor-adjacent lung showed the highest T cell clonality, higher than tumor, which suggests more focused antigenic responses in the uninvolved tumor-adjacent lung. Because multi-region tumor sequencing was not performed, intratumor heterogeneity could not be ruled out. Because of the exploratory design, TCR variables were selected using unadjusted p-values without false-discovery rate correction. Higher T cell density in blood was associated with longer overall survival, whereas higher clonality in adjacent lung was associated with shorter survival.

At diagnosis, tumor, uninvolved tumor-adjacent lung and peripheral blood were collected and then preserved as a mix of FFPE and fresh-frozen material. Blood samples were analyzed as peripheral blood mononuclear cells for TCR repertoire profiling. With regard to this clone: The antigen it recognizes is unknown. The sample holds no much larger clone one base away, and base qualities are not on file.

Per the germline V gene, MNHEY is the CDR1 and SVGAGI is the CDR2. V is pared back by 7 bases and J by 1 base, with 10 bases lying between the germline termini. The CDR3 covers 13 residues, taking in both the cysteine and the phenylalanine. Only the CDR3 region is kept as DNA, spanning 39 bases read in frame from base 1. TCR beta CDR3 regions were sequenced from DNA using the immunoSEQ Assay. In the source study's methods: To compute T cell density, TCR beta template counts were normalized to usable DNA, which was estimated by amplifying housekeeping genes. Richness was estimated using the preseqR package, with extrapolation to 400,000 templates for PBMC samples and to 120,000 templates for tissue samples. Clonality was defined by subtracting Pielou's evenness from one. Tissue-enriched TCRs were identified by differential abundance testing using productive amino-acid clonotypes, minimum total count 5 and alpha 0.1. Repertoire overlap between compartments was quantified with the Jaccard Index and Morisita Overlap Index. GLIPH grouped TCR beta CDR3s together with public tetramer-defined viral CDR3s, and a viral motif had to include at least three viral sequences and also show V-gene enrichment. This is the immuneACCESS table as TCRdb keeps it, with only in-frame sequences that have V and J called. A part of the clones is gone; compared with another copy, unresolved V genes explain less than half, and the rest is unexplained. V and J calls and clone size come straight from that table; D and trimming were deduced from the DNA. The sample table contains about 40,000 clones; only one count was recorded for 90% to 95% of them. The ten largest clones add up to roughly 10% of the sample.

This clonotype was sampled from a woman aged 40-70 years with stage II lung adenocarcinoma. The sequenced sample was PBMCs, obtained before any cancer treatment. The chain is assembled from TRBV6-5 and TRBJ1-1; the best D guess is TRBD1, with 6 bases matching. The CDR3 region reads CASTGQPNTEAFF. The nucleotides read TGTGCCAGCACCGGACAGCCGAACACTGAAGCTTTCTTT.